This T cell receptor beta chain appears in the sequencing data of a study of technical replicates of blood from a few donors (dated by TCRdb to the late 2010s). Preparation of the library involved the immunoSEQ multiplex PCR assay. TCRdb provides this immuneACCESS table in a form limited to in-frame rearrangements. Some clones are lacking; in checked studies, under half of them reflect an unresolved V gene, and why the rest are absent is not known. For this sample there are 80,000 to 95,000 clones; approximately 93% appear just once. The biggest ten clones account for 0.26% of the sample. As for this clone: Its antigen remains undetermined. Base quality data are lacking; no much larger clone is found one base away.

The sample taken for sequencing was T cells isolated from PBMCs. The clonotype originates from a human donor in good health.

The sequenced DNA is TGTGCCAGCAGCGCCCGGACTAGCGGGAGTTATACGCAGTATTTT. It specifies CASSARTSGSYTQYF. The chain is encoded by TRBV9 joined to TRBJ2-3; 13 bases in the junction line up with TRBD2. The CDR3 sequence holds 15 residues, the cysteine and phenylalanine included. The DNA shown is the 45-base CDR3, in frame from base 1. Trimming accounts for 3 bases at V and 7 bases at J, while the number of junction bases matched to no gene is 5. The germline V gene encodes CDR1 SGDLS and CDR2 YYNGEE.